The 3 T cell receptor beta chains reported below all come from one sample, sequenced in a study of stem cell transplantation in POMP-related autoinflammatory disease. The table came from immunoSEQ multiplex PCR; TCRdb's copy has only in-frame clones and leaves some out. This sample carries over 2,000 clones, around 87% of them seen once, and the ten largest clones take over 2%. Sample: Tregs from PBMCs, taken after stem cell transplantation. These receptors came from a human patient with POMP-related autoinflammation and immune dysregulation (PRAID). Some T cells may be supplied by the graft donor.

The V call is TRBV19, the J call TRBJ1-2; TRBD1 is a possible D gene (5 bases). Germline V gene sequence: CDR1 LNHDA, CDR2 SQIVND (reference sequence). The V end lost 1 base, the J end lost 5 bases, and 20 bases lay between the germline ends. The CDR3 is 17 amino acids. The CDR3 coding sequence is TGTGCCAGTAGTATAGGCTTCACAAAGGTTACAGGATATGGCTACACCTTC. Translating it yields CASSIGFTKVTGYGYTF.

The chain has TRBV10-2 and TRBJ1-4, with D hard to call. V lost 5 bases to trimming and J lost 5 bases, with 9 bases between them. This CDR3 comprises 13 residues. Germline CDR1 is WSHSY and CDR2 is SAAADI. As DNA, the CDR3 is TGCGCCAGCAGTCGTCGGAGAAATGAAAAACTGTTTTTT. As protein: CASSRRRNEKLFF.

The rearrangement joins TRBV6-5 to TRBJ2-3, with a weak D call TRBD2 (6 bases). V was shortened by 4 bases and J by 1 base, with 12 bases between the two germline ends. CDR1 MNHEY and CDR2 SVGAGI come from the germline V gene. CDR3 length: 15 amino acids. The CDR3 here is CASSSGGSGTDTQYF. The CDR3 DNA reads TGTGCCAGCAGTTCTGGGGGGAGTGGCACAGATACGCAGTATTTT.